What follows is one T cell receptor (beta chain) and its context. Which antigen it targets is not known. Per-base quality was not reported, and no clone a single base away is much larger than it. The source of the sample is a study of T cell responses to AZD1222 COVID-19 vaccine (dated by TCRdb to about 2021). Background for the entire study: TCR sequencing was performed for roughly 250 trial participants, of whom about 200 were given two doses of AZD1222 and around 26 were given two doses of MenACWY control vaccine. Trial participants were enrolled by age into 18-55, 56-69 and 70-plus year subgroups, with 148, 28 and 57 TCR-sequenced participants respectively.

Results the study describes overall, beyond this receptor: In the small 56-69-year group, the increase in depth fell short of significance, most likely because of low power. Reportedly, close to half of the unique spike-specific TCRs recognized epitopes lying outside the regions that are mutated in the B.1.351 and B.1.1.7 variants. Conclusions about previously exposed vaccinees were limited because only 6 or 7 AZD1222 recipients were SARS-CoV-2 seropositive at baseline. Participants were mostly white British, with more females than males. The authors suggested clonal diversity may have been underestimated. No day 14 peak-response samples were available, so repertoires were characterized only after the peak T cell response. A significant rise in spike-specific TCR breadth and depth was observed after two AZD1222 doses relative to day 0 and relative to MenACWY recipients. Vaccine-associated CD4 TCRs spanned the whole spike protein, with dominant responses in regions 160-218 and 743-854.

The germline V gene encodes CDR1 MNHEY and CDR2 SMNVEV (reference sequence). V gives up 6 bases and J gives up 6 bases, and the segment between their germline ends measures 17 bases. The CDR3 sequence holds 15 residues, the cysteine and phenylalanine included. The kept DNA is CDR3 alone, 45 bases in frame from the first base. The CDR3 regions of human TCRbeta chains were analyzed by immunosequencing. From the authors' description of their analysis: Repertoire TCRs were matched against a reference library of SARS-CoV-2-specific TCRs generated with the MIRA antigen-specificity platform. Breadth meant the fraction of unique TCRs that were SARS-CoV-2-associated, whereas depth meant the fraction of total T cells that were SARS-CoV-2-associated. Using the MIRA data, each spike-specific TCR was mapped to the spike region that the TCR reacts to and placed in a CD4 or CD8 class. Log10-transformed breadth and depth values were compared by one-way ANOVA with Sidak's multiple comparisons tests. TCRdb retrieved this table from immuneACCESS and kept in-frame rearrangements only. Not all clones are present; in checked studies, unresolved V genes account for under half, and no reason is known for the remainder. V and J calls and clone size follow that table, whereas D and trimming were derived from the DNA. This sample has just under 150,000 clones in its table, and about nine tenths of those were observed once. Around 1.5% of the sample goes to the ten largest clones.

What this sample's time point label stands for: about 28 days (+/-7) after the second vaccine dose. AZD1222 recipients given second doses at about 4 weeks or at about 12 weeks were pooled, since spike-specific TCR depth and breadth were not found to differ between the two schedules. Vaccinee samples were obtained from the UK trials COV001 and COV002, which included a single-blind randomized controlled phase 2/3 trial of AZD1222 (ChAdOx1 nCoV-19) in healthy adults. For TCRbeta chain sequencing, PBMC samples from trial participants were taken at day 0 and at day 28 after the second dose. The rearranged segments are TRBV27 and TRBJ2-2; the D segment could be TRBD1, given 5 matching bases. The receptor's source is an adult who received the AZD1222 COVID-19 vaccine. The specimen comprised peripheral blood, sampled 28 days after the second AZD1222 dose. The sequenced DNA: TGTGCCAGCAGGCCCGCGACAGTCGTGGCCGGGGAGCTGTTTTTT. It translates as CASRPATVVAGELFF.